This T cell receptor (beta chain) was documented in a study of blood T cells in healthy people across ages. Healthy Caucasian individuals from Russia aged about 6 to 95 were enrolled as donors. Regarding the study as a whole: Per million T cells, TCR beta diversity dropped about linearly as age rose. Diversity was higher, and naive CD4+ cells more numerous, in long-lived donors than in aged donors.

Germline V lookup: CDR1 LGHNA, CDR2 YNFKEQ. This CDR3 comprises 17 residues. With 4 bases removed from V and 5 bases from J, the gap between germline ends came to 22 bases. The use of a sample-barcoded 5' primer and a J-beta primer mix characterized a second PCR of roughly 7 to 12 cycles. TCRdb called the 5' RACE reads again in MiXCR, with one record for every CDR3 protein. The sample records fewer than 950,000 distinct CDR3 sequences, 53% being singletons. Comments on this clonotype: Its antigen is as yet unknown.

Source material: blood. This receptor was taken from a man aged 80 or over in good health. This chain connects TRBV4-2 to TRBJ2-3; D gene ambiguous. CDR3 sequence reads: CASSPGGRTKEEDTQYF. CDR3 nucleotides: TGTGCCAGCAGCCCAGGCGGTCGCACGAAAGAGGAAGATACGCAGTATTTT.